The present T cell receptor (beta chain) was sequenced within a study of CD4 and CD8 cells across lung adenocarcinoma regions. Using its own MiXCR run on the PCR reads, TCRdb lists one record per CDR3 protein. The sample lists fewer than 30,000 distinct CDR3 sequences; almost 50% were seen once. Donors had localized lung adenocarcinoma, a non-small cell lung cancer. The CDR3 has 12 amino acids. CDR1 is MNHEY and CDR2 is SMNVEV in the germline V gene (reference sequence). This clonotype was seen a single time. Germline and junction disagree at one end, which may indicate a read error. What was sequenced was CD8+ T cells from the center of a lung tumor. The chain carries TRBV27 and TRBJ2-3; D gene ambiguous. The receptor was isolated from a male donor with lung adenocarcinoma. The CD4 and CD8 labels of this study may be unreliable. In DNA form, the CDR3 reads TGTGCCAGCATTTTGAACACCGGTGCGCAGTTTTTT. It translates to CASILNTGAQFF.